A single sample is the source of the 16 T cell receptor beta chains below, sequenced in a study of T-cell memory formation after mild COVID-19. TCRdb reprocessed the 5' RACE reads with MiXCR, giving one entry per CDR3 protein. This sample has roughly 350,000 distinct CDR3 sequences, with approximately 27% found just once. Sample: PBMCs or a T cell subset sorted from them (not recorded which). Source of these receptors: an adult woman who had mild COVID-19 (a few samples of this study predate the infection). Cell type and time point are not known.

V usage is TRBV6-2 or TRBV6-3 and J usage is TRBJ1-2; D unresolved. The V gene's germline CDR1 is MNHEY and CDR2 SVGEGT. The CDR3 totals 13 residues. V lost 0 bases, J lost 1 base, and 3 bases lay in between. CDR3 amino acids: CASSYSDNYGYTF. For the CDR3, the DNA is TGTGCCAGCAGTTACTCGGATAACTATGGCTACACCTTC.

The chain links TRBV9 to TRBJ1-6; D is undetermined. The CDR3 is 14 residues long. Germline-derived CDR1 and CDR2 are SGDLS and YYNGEE. V shed 5 bases and J shed 3 bases, with 9 bases lying between them. In nucleotides, the CDR3 is TGTGCCAGCAGAGAACAAATCTATAATTCACCCCTCCACTTT. Its protein product is CASREQIYNSPLHF.

This chain uses TRBV12-3 or TRBV12-4 with TRBJ2-7; 7 bases fit TRBD2. The CDR3 is 13 amino acids. V gave up 8 bases and J gave up 8 bases; unmatched junction bases: 12. The CDR3 loop reads CASGIWGGDQQYF. CDR3 nucleotide sequence: TGTGCCAGCGGAATCTGGGGGGGGGATCAGCAGTACTTC.

The chain links TRBV5-1 to TRBJ1-2; D is unresolved. V lost 0 bases to trimming and J lost 2 bases, with 8 bases between them. The CDR3 sequence is 14 residues long. Germline CDR1 SGHRS, CDR2 YFSETQ. The CDR3 coding sequence is TGCGCCAGCAGCTTGGTCAGTTCAAACTATGGCTACACCTTC. Translating it yields CASSLVSSNYGYTF.

The J gene is TRBJ2-2, the V gene TRBV29-1; 9 positions match TRBD1. CDR1 is SQVTM and CDR2 is ANQGSEA in the germline V gene. The trim removed 8 bases at V and 3 bases at J, leaving 7 bases unmatched. This CDR3 is built from 14 residues. The CDR3 protein is CSIRTGVDTGELFF. The CDR3 region has the DNA TGCAGCATAAGGACAGGGGTGGACACCGGGGAGCTGTTTTTT.

In its sample, this clonotype was seen a few times. For the CDR3, the DNA is TGCGCCAGCAGCTTGGCACTAGCGTACACCGGGGAGCTGTTTTTT. As protein: CASSLALAYTGELFF. This chain links TRBV5-1 with TRBJ2-2, with 7 nucleotides matching TRBD2. Losses at the gene ends were 0 bases for V and 3 bases for J; bases not matched to a gene: 2. The CDR3 spans 15 residues. Germline CDR1 is SGHRS and CDR2 is YFSETQ.

In DNA form, the CDR3 reads TGTGCCACCAGTGATACTACAGGGTCTAGTCAGCCCCAGCATTTT. It is translated as CATSDTTGSSQPQHF. This chain connects TRBV24-1 to TRBJ1-5; tentative D call: TRBD1 (6 bases). The CDR3 is 15 residues long. Per germline, CDR1 KGHDR and CDR2 SFDVKD. The ends were cut back, 3 bases at V and 6 bases at J, with 14 bases in the middle.

This clonotype was detected only a few times. The V call is TRBV5-1, the J call TRBJ2-5; D unresolved. Trimming removed 6 bases at V and 5 bases at J, with 8 bases between. Germline V CDR1 and CDR2: SGHRS, YFSETQ. This CDR3 spans 11 amino acids. The CDR3 region is CASTQRETQYF. The CDR3 region has the DNA TGCGCCAGCACCCAGAGGGAGACCCAGTACTTC.

This clonotype was counted a few times. The V call is TRBV20-1, the J call TRBJ2-1; 9 bases are shared with TRBD2. The V gene's germline CDR1 is DFQATT and CDR2 SNEGSKA (reference sequence). This CDR3 has 12 amino acids. V lost 5 bases and J lost 9; bases outside the gene matches: 5. Written as DNA, the CDR3 is TGCAGTGCTGCGCGGGGGGGCACTGAGCAGTTCTTC. Its protein is CSAARGGTEQFF.

The chain uses TRBV30 and TRBJ1-3; D is unresolved. The CDR3 extends over 12 amino acids. V dropped 0 bases and J dropped 3 bases, with 3 bases sitting between them. Germline V CDR1 and CDR2: GTSNPN, SVGIG (reference sequence). CDR3 sequence reads: CAWSVVGNTIYF. The CDR3 DNA sequence: TGTGCCTGGAGTGTTGTTGGAAACACCATATATTTT. Variable domain in full (rest from reference TRBV30 and TRBJ1-3): SQTIHQWPATLVQPVGSPLSLECTVEGTSNPNLYWYRQAAGRGLQLLFYSVGIGQISSEVPQNLSASRPQDRQFILSSKKLLLSDSGFYLCAWSVVGNTIYFGEGSWLTVV.

The chain uses TRBV4-2 and TRBJ1-2; D perhaps matches TRBD1 (5 bases). V was shortened by 1 base and J by 3 bases, with 12 bases between the two germline ends. The CDR3 loop spans 15 amino acids. Germline V lookup: CDR1 LGHNA, CDR2 YNFKEQ. The CDR3 sequence is CASSQAQGFDYGYTF. The DNA of the CDR3 is TGTGCCAGCAGCCAAGCCCAGGGTTTCGACTATGGCTACACCTTC.

This rearrangement joins TRBV3-1 to TRBJ1-2; D may be TRBD1 (5 bases). The CDR3 loop spans 13 amino acids. Germline loops: CDR1 LGHDT, CDR2 YNNKEL (reference sequence). The V gene lost 6 bases and the J gene lost 8 bases, with 16 bases spanning the gap. The CDR3 DNA is TGTGCCAGCAGAGATTCGGGACGAGAAGGCTACACCTTC. Translated, it gives CASRDSGREGYTF.

The rearrangement uses TRBV18 and TRBJ2-7, with TRBD1 as a possible D gene (5 bases). V gave up 3 bases and J gave up 1 base, with 19 bases separating them. Germline CDR1 reads KGHSH; CDR2 reads LQKENI. This CDR3 has 17 residues. The CDR3 nucleotides read TGTGCCAGCTCACCCCCTCAGAGTGGGGCAGTTTCCTACGAGCAGTACTTC. This codes for CASSPPQSGAVSYEQYF.

CDR3 residues: CATSSTGNSETQYF. CDR3 DNA: TGCGCCACCTCATCGACAGGGAATAGTGAGACCCAGTACTTC. The chain links TRBV5-1 to TRBJ2-5, with 7 nucleotides matching TRBD1. J was trimmed by 5 bases and V by 9 bases; bases with no gene match: 13. Germline lookup yields CDR1 SGHRS and CDR2 YFSETQ. There are 14 residues in the CDR3.

The chain is built from TRBV3-1 and TRBJ2-5; 7 bases match TRBD1. The V gene's germline CDR1 is LGHDT and CDR2 YNNKEL (reference sequence). The CDR3 runs to 16 residues. Germline trimming cut 2 bases from V and 4 bases from J; bases unmatched to any gene: 10. The CDR3 coding sequence is TGTGCCAGCAGCCAAAAGAAGGGGGCAGGAGGAGAGACCCAGTACTTC. Encoded protein: CASSQKKGAGGETQYF.

The sample holds a few counts of this clonotype. V usage is TRBV3-1 and J usage is TRBJ2-5, with D perhaps TRBD1 (5 bases). Germline CDR1 reads LGHDT; CDR2 reads YNNKEL (reference sequence). Trimming pared 6 bases from V and 3 bases from J, leaving 23 bases between. The CDR3 consists of 17 residues. DNA of the CDR3: TGTGCCAGCAGTCCGGACACATTATCGGGCCTGGAAGAGACCCAGTACTTC. It codes for CASSPDTLSGLEETQYF.